This T cell receptor beta chain was documented in a study of response to subunit inactivated influenza vaccine. Whole-study findings and limits: The authors suggested that few new T cells are recruited per seasonal influenza vaccination.

This clonotype was seen repeatedly, ten times or more. The antigen is unknown. This CDR3 has 15 amino acids. Per the germline V gene, CDR1 is SGHRS and CDR2 is YFSETQ. With 0 bases removed from V and 5 bases from J, the gap between germline ends came to 15 bases. Using its own MiXCR run on the RT-PCR reads, TCRdb lists one record per CDR3 protein. The sample holds approximately 530,000 distinct CDR3 sequences, 13% seen once. The sequence was obtained from a man aged 45-60 years who received an inactivated influenza vaccine. The chain links TRBV5-1 to TRBJ2-7; D unclear. The specimen was PBMCs from blood, collected about 40 days after vaccination. CDR3 sequence (DNA): TGCGCCAGCAGCTTGGGGTCGAATCCGATAAACGAGCAGTACTTC. Its translation is CASSLGSNPINEQYF.